The next 21 T cell receptor beta chains were all read from a single sample in a study of type 1 regulatory T cells. TCRdb processed the reads anew with MiXCR; each CDR3 protein has one entry. This table has approximately 100,000 distinct CDR3 sequences, roughly 28% appearing once. What was sequenced was CD4+ T cells, either the whole sample or a sorted fraction (not recorded which). The receptors here all came from a human donor in good health.

A note on this clonotype: It is likely a read error, because the conserved phenylalanine at the end of the CDR3 is missing. The rearrangement links TRBV24-1 to TRBJ2-3; D perhaps matches TRBD2 (6 bases). Germline loops: CDR1 KGHDR, CDR2 SFDVKD. The CDR3 contains 15 residues. Between the trimmed V and J ends, which lost 4 bases and 6 bases, there was a span of 16 bases. The CDR3 DNA sequence: TGTGCCACCAGTGACTCGGGACTCCTCGCGGATACGCAGTATTCT. It encodes CATSDSGLLADTQYS.

This clonotype has a count of ten or more. The chain couples TRBV20-1 to TRBJ2-7; TRBD2 matches 12 bases. V trimming: 5 bases; J trimming: 4 bases; junction bases outside the gene matches: 3. CDR3 length: 13 amino acids. Germline values: CDR1 DFQATT, CDR2 SNEGSKA (reference sequence). CDR3: CSAAGLAGYEQYF. For the CDR3, the DNA is TGCAGTGCTGCGGGACTAGCGGGTTACGAGCAGTACTTC.

The table lists this clonotype with a few counts. The chain has TRBV29-1 and TRBJ2-7; D is perhaps TRBD2 (7 bases). In germline, CDR1 is SQVTM, CDR2 ANQGSEA. The CDR3 spans 13 residues. Trimming removed 4 bases from V and 4 bases from J, with 14 bases in between. The CDR3 spells CSVGLGGVYEQYF. In DNA form, the CDR3 reads TGCAGCGTTGGTTTAGGGGGGGTATACGAGCAGTACTTC.

The rearrangement uses TRBV19 and TRBJ1-5, with 8 bases that match TRBD1. Germline V CDR1 and CDR2: LNHDA, SQIVND (reference sequence). The CDR3 length is 15 residues. After removal of 5 bases from V and 1 base from J, the junction contained 4 bases not matched to a gene. CDR3 bases: TGTGCCAGTAGTGCGCGACAGGGGAGCAATCAGCCCCAGCATTTT. It codes for CASSARQGSNQPQHF. The full variable domain, completed using reference TRBV19 and TRBJ1-5, is DGGITQSPKYLFRKEGQNVTLSCEQNLNHDAMYWYRQDPGQGLRLIYYSQIVNDFQKGDIAEGYSVSREKKESFPLTVTSAQKNPTAFYLCASSARQGSNQPQHFGDGTRLSIL.

This clonotype was seen more than once but under ten times. The chain links TRBV7-2 to TRBJ1-4, with 7 positions matching TRBD1. The CDR3 has 15 amino acids. Germline V gene data show CDR1 as SGHTA and CDR2 as FQGNSA. Losses at the gene ends were 3 bases for V and 7 bases for J; bases not matched to a gene: 8. The CDR3: CASSLNTGEGEKLFF. Written as DNA, the CDR3 is TGTGCCAGCAGCTTGAATACAGGGGAGGGTGAAAAACTGTTTTTT.

This sequence joins TRBV15 and TRBJ2-7, with TRBD1 matching over 9 bases. Germline V gene sequence: CDR1 LNHNV, CDR2 YYDKDF (reference sequence). The V gene end was trimmed by 2 bases and the J gene end by 6 bases; junction bases not matched to a gene: 5. The CDR3 is made up of 14 amino acids. CDR3 region: CATSRFRQGGEQYF. CDR3 nucleotide sequence: TGTGCCACCAGCAGATTCCGACAGGGGGGCGAGCAGTACTTC.

The CDR3 loop is CASSLASGATYEQYF. Here the CDR3 DNA reads TGCGCCAGCAGCTTGGCAAGCGGAGCTACCTACGAGCAGTACTTC. J is TRBJ2-7 and V is TRBV5-1; tentatively, D is TRBD2 (5 bases). V was trimmed by 0 bases and J by 2 bases, leaving 12 bases between them. The CDR3 covers 15 residues. The germline V gene encodes CDR1 SGHRS and CDR2 YFSETQ.

This clonotype has a handful of counts. This chain connects TRBV11-2 to TRBJ1-2, with D possibly matching TRBD1 (6 bases). CDR3 length: 13 residues. The germline CDR1 and CDR2 sequences are SGHAT and FQNNGV. V shed 6 bases and J shed 4 bases, with 12 bases lying between them. Written as DNA, the CDR3 is TGTGCCAGCAGGCGAACAGGGAGCTATGGCTACACCTTC. Translation gives CASRRTGSYGYTF.

This clonotype was found a few times. The V gene is TRBV5-1, the J gene TRBJ2-5; D gene unclear. The CDR3 is 14 residues long. In germline, CDR1 is SGHRS, CDR2 YFSETQ. Trimming removed 0 bases at V and 1 base at J, with 7 bases between. CDR3 bases: TGCGCCAGCAGCTTGGGTCAATTCCAAGAGACCCAGTACTTC. This encodes CASSLGQFQETQYF.

This clonotype was detected a few times. This rearrangement joins TRBV4-3 to TRBJ2-2, with D perhaps matching TRBD2 (6 bases). The CDR3 is 13 amino acids. Trimming took off 4 bases at V and 4 bases at J, with 7 bases between the two ends. Germline CDR1 and CDR2: LGHNA and YSLEER. In DNA form, the CDR3 reads TGCGCCAGCAGCCCGACTAGCACCGGGGAGCTGTTTTTT. It yields the protein CASSPTSTGELFF.

J is TRBJ2-7 and V is TRBV20-1, with TRBD2 identical over 9 bases. The CDR3 extends over 15 amino acids. V was clipped by 3 bases and J by 0 bases; unmatched bases: 6. CDR1 DFQATT and CDR2 SNEGSKA come from the germline V gene (reference sequence). CDR3 bases: TGCAGTGCTAGGGGGCTAGCGGGAAGCTCCTACGAGCAGTACTTC. Amino acid sequence: CSARGLAGSSYEQYF.

The genes are TRBV20-1 and TRBJ1-1; D unclear. V dropped 1 base and J dropped 0 bases, with 6 bases sitting between them. CDR1 DFQATT and CDR2 SNEGSKA come from the germline V gene (reference sequence). The CDR3 has 13 residues. Here the CDR3 reads CSARVGLNTEAFF. The CDR3 DNA is TGCAGTGCTAGAGTGGGCCTGAACACTGAAGCTTTCTTT.

This chain connects TRBV20-1 to TRBJ2-2; D may be TRBD1 (6 bases). CDR1 is DFQATT, CDR2 SNEGSKA, per germline (reference sequence). The CDR3 has 15 residues. The V end was cut by 0 bases, the J end by 4 bases, with 12 bases between. CDR3 in amino acids: CSARDNRDGTGELFF. The CDR3 DNA sequence: TGCAGTGCTAGAGATAACAGGGATGGCACCGGGGAGCTGTTTTTT.

This clonotype has just a few counts. The chain uses TRBV4-1 and TRBJ2-3, with 9 bases aligning to TRBD2. CDR3 length: 17 amino acids. Unmatched junction bases numbered 5, after V lost 1 base and J lost 0 bases. From germline, CDR1 is MGHRA and CDR2 YSYEKL. The CDR3 here is CASSQAPTSGSTDTQYF. DNA of the CDR3: TGCGCCAGCAGCCAAGCCCCTACTAGCGGGAGCACAGATACGCAGTATTTT.

This clonotype was detected a few times. This chain joins TRBV19 and TRBJ2-3; 8 nucleotides line up with TRBD1. Trimming cost V 11 bases and J 2 bases; bases outside gene matches: 15. The CDR3 is 16 amino acids. The germline V gene has CDR1 LNHDA and CDR2 SQIVND (reference sequence). CDR3 bases: TGTGCCTCCCGAAGGACAGGGTTTGAGCCCACAGATACGCAGTATTTT. This sequence encodes CASRRTGFEPTDTQYF.

This clonotype was counted between two and nine times. The rearrangement uses TRBV12-3 or TRBV12-4 and TRBJ2-1; 9 nucleotides agree with TRBD2. This CDR3 region has 14 residues. The junction had 6 bases not matched to a gene; V was cut back by 4 bases and J by 8 bases. This CDR3 is CASSWVAGVDEQFF. The CDR3 DNA sequence: TGTGCCAGCAGTTGGGTAGCGGGAGTAGATGAGCAGTTCTTC.

This clonotype was observed a handful of times. The chain couples TRBV5-1 to TRBJ2-3; 7 nucleotides match TRBD2. Germline CDR1 and CDR2: SGHRS and YFSETQ. This CDR3 has 13 amino acids. With V trimmed by 5 bases and J by 6 bases, 6 bases remained unmatched. In nucleotides, the CDR3 is TGCGCCAGCAGGGGGGAGGGCCGGGATACGCAGTATTTT. Residues: CASRGEGRDTQYF.

The chain links TRBV6-5 to TRBJ1-1; a possible D gene is TRBD1 (5 bases). The V gene's germline CDR1 is MNHEY and CDR2 SVGAGI. This CDR3 is built from 16 residues. Trimming removed 2 bases from V and 5 bases from J, with 18 bases in between. The CDR3 here is CASSYGQGPLGTEAFF. The DNA of the CDR3 is TGTGCCAGCAGTTACGGCCAGGGACCACTGGGGACTGAAGCTTTCTTT.

This clonotype was observed a few times. For the CDR3, the DNA is TGTGCCAGCAGTTTCTTGTTACTGGGAGATACGCAGTATTTT. This translates into CASSFLLLGDTQYF. The chain couples TRBV28 to TRBJ2-3; no clear D gene. Germline V lookup: CDR1 MDHEN, CDR2 SYDVKM. This CDR3 region has 14 residues. V lost 3 bases, J lost 5 bases, and 12 bases lay in between.

This clonotype came up once. V usage is TRBV14 and J usage is TRBJ2-1; no reliable D call. This CDR3 contains 15 residues. Germline CDR1 reads SGHDN; CDR2 reads FVKESK. Trimming took off 1 base at V and 9 bases at J, with 16 bases between the two ends. CDR3: CASSQVGSPMFEQFF. CDR3 coding DNA: TGTGCCAGCAGCCAAGTAGGCAGTCCAATGTTTGAGCAGTTCTTC. The whole variable domain, remainder taken from reference TRBV14 and TRBJ2-1, is EAGVTQFPSHSVIEKGQTVTLRCDPISGHDNLYWYRRVMGKEIKFLLHFVKESKQDESGMPNNRFLAERTGGTYSTLKVQPAELEDSGVYFCASSQVGSPMFEQFFGPGTRLTVL.

The CDR3 DNA sequence: TGCAGTGCTAGCCGGGACTCTACCTACAATGAGCAGTTCTTC. Amino acid sequence: CSASRDSTYNEQFF. The V and J genes are TRBV20-1 and TRBJ2-1; D is possibly TRBD2 (6 bases). CDR3 size: 14 residues. Germline-derived CDR1 and CDR2 are DFQATT and SNEGSKA (reference sequence). The V end lost 3 bases, the J end lost 2 bases, and 11 bases lay between the germline ends.